These T cell receptor beta chains were read from a single sample in a study of precursors of human CD4 cytotoxic T cells. TCRdb recomputed calls from the reads with MiXCR, one row per CDR3 protein. The profile covers over 600 distinct CDR3 sequences, with 17% appearing a single time and roughly 12% taken by the ten largest. The sample comprised memory CD4+ T cells from blood (PBMCs). All receptors derive from a human donor in good health. Both conserved end residues are part of each CDR3. The D gene is left open where the match is weak.

D,V,length,CDR3
NA,TRBV28,15,CASSPENPIIYEQYF
TRBD1,TRBV5-1,15,CASRMGQPDNSPLHF
NA,TRBV7-6,12,CASSGTVPGYTF
NA,TRBV20-1,11,CSATTQETQYF
NA,TRBV7-9,15,CASSPRVDGYNEQFF
NA,TRBV20-1,14,CSARDIGSYNEQFF
TRBD1,TRBV4-2,15,CASSQETGSSYEQYF
TRBD1,TRBV6-5,16,CASSSSQGFGDTEAFF
NA,TRBV6-2/TRBV6-3,12,CASTKARGEAFF
NA,TRBV6-5,16,CASSPSAGTGPDTQYF
TRBD2,TRBV28,17,CASSQSPSGGLSYEQYF
NA,TRBV19,14,CASSIGGAPLEQYF
NA,TRBV13,16,CASSPSRAGKDTEAFF
TRBD1,TRBV7-2,13,CASSLDRGDGYTF
NA,TRBV20-1,13,CSAKAFTYNEQFF
NA,TRBV6-5,15,CASSYRYHSNQPQHF
NA,TRBV7-6,13,CASSLATSNEQFF
NA,TRBV6-6,13,CATVDGLQRAQYF
NA,TRBV5-1,18,CASSFSPLSKTGNTEAFF
NA,TRBV20-1,12,CSTLTSTDTQYF
TRBD2,TRBV12-3/TRBV12-4,14,CASSLLAGANEQFF
NA,TRBV5-4,14,CASSAGRQEDTQYF
NA,TRBV7-2,15,CASSLAGLGSYEQYF
TRBD2,TRBV6-2/TRBV6-3,16,CASSYLASGAYNEQFF
TRBD1,TRBV7-2,13,CASSTTGTAEAFF
TRBD2,TRBV20-1,15,CSRLAGGANYNEQFF
TRBD1,TRBV5-1,14,CASSKGQATDTQYF
TRBD2,TRBV29-1,16,CSVEEHRRERGDTQYF
NA,TRBV7-9,15,CASSLRGSSSNEQFF
TRBD1,TRBV2,15,CASSGLTGGKEKLFF
NA,TRBV12-3/TRBV12-4,12,CASSLGEYGYTF
NA,TRBV6-2/TRBV6-3,14,CASSYADRSGAQYF
NA,TRBV11-2,16,CASSLRRGRTNTEAFF
NA,TRBV10-3,12,CAISEVRDEQFF
TRBD2,TRBV24-1,22,CATSDLQGDRGLAGVWSYEQYF
NA,TRBV7-2,13,CASSSGQEETQYF
NA,TRBV7-3,13,CASSSHQNTEAFF
NA,TRBV21-1,17,CASSNPSGRGCGNTIYF
TRBD2,TRBV3-1,13,CASSHGRTDTQYF
NA,TRBV12-3/TRBV12-4,15,CASSPSPGVGYGYTF
TRBD1,TRBV6-1,13,CASSPTGEGEAFF